The clone carrying this T cell receptor (beta chain) has a handful of counts. Its antigen is currently unknown. This specimen comes from a study of T cells after yellow fever vaccination. Study-level information: SMART-Seq v4 Ultra Low Input served to prepare low-cell-number fractions. General observations from the study: Although most clonotypes did not, a small share appeared in both CD4 and CD8 compartments.

The authors made TCR cDNA by 5'RACE template switching, adding a universal primer site and UMIs. Each CDR3 protein is one row after TCRdb ran MiXCR on the 5' RACE reads. The sample yields roughly 520,000 distinct CDR3 sequences, roughly 22% seen once. Per germline, CDR1 LGHNA and CDR2 YSLEER. The J segment lost 4 bases and the V segment lost 0 bases, leaving 1 base of the junction unmatched. This CDR3 has 15 amino acids. The clonotype originates from a man between 18 and 29 years old who received the YFV17D yellow fever vaccine. The sequencing here drew on PBMCs, taken more than 20 days after the first yellow fever vaccination. The genes are TRBV4-3 and TRBJ2-2; 8 bases agree with TRBD1. CDR3 DNA sequence: TGCGCCAGCAGCCAAGAGACAGGGGCCACCGGGGAGCTGTTTTTT. This encodes CASSQETGATGELFF.